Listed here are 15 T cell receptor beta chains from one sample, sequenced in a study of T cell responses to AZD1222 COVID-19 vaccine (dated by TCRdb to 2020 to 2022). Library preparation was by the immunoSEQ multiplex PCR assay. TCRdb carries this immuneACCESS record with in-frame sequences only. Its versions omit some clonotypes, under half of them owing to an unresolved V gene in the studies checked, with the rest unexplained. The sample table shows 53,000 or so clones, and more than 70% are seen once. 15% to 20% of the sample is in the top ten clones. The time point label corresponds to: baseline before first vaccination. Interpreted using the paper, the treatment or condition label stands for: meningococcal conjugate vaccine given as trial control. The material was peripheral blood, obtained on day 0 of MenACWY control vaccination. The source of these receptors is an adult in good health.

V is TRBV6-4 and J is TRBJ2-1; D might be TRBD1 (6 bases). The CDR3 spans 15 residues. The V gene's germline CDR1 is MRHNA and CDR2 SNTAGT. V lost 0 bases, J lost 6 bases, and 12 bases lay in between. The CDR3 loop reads CASSDSGEGGNEQFF. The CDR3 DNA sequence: TGTGCCAGCAGTGACTCGGGGGAAGGGGGCAATGAGCAGTTCTTC.

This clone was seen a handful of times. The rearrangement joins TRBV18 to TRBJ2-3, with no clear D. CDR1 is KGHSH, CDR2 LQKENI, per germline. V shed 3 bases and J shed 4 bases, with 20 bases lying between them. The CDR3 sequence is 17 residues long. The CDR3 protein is CASSPPGRGRISDTQYF. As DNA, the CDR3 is TGTGCCAGCTCACCCCCCGGCCGAGGACGGATCTCAGATACGCAGTATTTT.

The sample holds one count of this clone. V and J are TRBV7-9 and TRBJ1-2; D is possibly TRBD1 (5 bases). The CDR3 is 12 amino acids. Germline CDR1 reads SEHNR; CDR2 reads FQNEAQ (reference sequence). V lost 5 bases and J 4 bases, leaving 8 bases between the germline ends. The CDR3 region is CASSPDSYGYTF. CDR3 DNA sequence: TGTGCCAGCAGCCCAGACAGCTATGGCTACACCTTC. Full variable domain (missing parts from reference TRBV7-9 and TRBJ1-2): DTGVSQNPRHKITKRGQNVTFRCDPISEHNRLYWYRQTLGQGPEFLTYFQNEAQLEKSRLLSDRFSAERPKGSFSTLEIQRTEQGDSAMYLCASSPDSYGYTFGSGTRLTVV.

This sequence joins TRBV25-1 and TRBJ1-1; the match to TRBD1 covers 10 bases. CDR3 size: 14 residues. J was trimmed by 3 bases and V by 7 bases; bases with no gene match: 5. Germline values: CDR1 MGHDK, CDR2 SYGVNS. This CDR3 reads CASTTGGAYTEAFF. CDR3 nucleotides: TGTGCCAGCACGACAGGGGGCGCGTACACTGAAGCTTTCTTT.

The chain's CDR3 is CASSLELRYEQYF. Written as DNA, the CDR3 is TGCGCCAGCAGCTTGGAATTGAGGTACGAGCAGTACTTC. This rearrangement joins TRBV5-1 to TRBJ2-7; no firm D call. There are 13 residues in the CDR3. V lost 0 bases, J lost 4 bases, and 8 bases lay in between. Germline lookup yields CDR1 SGHRS and CDR2 YFSETQ.

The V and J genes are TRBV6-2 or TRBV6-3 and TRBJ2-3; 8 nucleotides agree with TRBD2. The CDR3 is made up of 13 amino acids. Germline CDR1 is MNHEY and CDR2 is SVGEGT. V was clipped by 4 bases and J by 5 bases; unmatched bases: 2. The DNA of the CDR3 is TGTGCCAGCAGTTTGACTAGCGTAGATACGCAGTATTTT. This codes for CASSLTSVDTQYF.

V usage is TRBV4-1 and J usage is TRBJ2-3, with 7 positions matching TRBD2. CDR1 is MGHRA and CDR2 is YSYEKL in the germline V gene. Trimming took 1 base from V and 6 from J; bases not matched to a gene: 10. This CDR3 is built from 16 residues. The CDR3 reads CASSQGMAGARDTQYF. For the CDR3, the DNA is TGCGCCAGCAGCCAAGGAATGGCGGGAGCCCGGGATACGCAGTATTTT.

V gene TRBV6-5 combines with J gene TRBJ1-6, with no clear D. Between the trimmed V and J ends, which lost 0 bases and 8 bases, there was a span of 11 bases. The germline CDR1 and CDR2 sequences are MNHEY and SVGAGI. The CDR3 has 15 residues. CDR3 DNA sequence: TGTGCCAGCAGTTACTCGACCGGTACGGATTCACCCCTCCACTTT. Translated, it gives CASSYSTGTDSPLHF.

The CDR3 reads CASSGQRNTEAFF. The CDR3 DNA is TGTGCCAGCAGTGGACAGAGGAACACTGAAGCTTTCTTT. The chain carries TRBV2 and TRBJ1-1; D is perhaps TRBD1 (5 bases). The CDR3 consists of 13 residues. Germline loops: CDR1 SNHLY, CDR2 FYNNEI. The V end was cut by 4 bases, the J end by 1 base, with 7 bases between.

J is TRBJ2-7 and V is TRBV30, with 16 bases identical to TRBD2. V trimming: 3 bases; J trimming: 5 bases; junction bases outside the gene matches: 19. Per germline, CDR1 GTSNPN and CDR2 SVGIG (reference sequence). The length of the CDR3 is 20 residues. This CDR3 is CAWRTAPLGTSGRAGDEQYF. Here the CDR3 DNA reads TGTGCCTGGAGAACAGCCCCCCTTGGGACTAGCGGGAGGGCCGGCGACGAGCAGTACTTC.

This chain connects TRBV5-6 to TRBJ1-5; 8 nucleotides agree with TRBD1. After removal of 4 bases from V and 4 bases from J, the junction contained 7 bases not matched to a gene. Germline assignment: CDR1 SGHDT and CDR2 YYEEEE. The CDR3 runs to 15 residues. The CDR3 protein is CASSSDRGRNQPQHF. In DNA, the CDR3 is TGTGCCAGCAGCAGCGACAGGGGTAGGAATCAGCCCCAGCATTTT.

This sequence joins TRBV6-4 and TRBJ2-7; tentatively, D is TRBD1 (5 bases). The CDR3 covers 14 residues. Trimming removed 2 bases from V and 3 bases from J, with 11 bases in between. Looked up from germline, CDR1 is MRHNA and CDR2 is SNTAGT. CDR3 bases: TGTGCCAGCAGTGACGTCCGCAGGGTCTACGAGCAGTACTTC. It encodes CASSDVRRVYEQYF.

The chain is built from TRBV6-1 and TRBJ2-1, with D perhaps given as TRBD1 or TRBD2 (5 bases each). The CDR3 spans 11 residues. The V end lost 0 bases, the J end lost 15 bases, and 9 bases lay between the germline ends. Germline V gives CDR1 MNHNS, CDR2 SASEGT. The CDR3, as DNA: TGTGCCAGCAGTGAAGCCGGGACGCCGTTCTTC. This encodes CASSEAGTPFF.

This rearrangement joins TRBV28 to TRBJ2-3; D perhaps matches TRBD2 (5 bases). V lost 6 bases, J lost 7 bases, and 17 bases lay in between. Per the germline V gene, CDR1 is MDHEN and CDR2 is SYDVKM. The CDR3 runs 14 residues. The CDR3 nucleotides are TGTGCCAGCAGCCGAGAGGGTGTCCCCTATACGCAGTATTTT. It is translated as CASSREGVPYTQYF.

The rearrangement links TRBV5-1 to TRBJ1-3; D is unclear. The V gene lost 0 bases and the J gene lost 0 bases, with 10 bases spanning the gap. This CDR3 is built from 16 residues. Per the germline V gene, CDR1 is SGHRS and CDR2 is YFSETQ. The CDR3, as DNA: TGCGCCAGCAGCTTGGCCTTTGGGTTCTCTGGAAACACCATATATTTT. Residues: CASSLAFGFSGNTIYF.